These 25 T cell receptor beta chains came from one sample sequenced in a study of response to subunit inactivated influenza vaccine. Each CDR3 protein gets one entry after TCRdb re-called the RT-PCR reads with MiXCR. The table shows fewer than 800,000 distinct CDR3 sequences, with around 16% occurring only once. This specimen consisted of PBMCs from blood, obtained approximately 12 days after vaccination. These receptors came from a man aged 50-60 years who received an inactivated influenza vaccine.

The rearrangement joins TRBV5-1 to TRBJ2-2; 10 positions agree with TRBD1. The CDR3 is 16 amino acids. J gave up 4 bases and V 4 bases, and 7 bases lay outside the gene matches. Germline V gene data show CDR1 as SGHRS and CDR2 as YFSETQ. The CDR3 loop is CASSPLGQGSTGELFF. The CDR3 nucleotides read TGCGCCAGCAGCCCTTTGGGACAGGGGAGCACCGGGGAGCTGTTTTTT.

A few counts support this clonotype. The V gene is TRBV28, the J gene TRBJ2-1, with D possibly being TRBD1 (5 bases). Trimming left V 4 bases short and J 3 bases short, with 16 bases between. The germline CDR1 and CDR2 sequences are MDHEN and SYDVKM. The CDR3 is 16 amino acids. The CDR3 coding sequence is TGTGCCAGCAGTTCAATACAGGCCGAGGACTACAATGAGCAGTTCTTC. Translating it yields CASSSIQAEDYNEQFF.

The V gene is TRBV9, the J gene TRBJ2-7; D is unclear. Germline V CDR1 and CDR2: SGDLS, YYNGEE. Trimming removed 0 bases from V and 3 bases from J, with 10 bases in between. There are 14 residues in the CDR3. This chain's CDR3 is CASSVDQTGYEQYF. The CDR3 DNA is TGTGCCAGCAGCGTAGACCAAACTGGCTACGAGCAGTACTTC.

This clonotype occurred many times. The gene calls are TRBV29-1 and TRBJ2-5; D is undetermined. V gave up 3 bases and J gave up 5 bases, with 13 bases separating them. CDR3 length: 13 residues. Germline V gives CDR1 SQVTM, CDR2 ANQGSEA. CDR3 DNA sequence: TGCAGCGTTGACGGCAGAAGCCGGGAGACCCAGTACTTC. Protein product: CSVDGRSRETQYF.

Here the CDR3 reads CASSLTTGGGGELFF. The CDR3 DNA follows: TGCGCCAGCAGCCTTACTACCGGGGGTGGCGGGGAGCTGTTTTTT. The chain joins TRBV4-3 to TRBJ2-2; the D gene is possibly TRBD2 (6 bases). The germline V and J ends were trimmed by 4 bases and 7 bases, with 16 bases remaining between them. Germline CDR1 LGHNA, CDR2 YSLEER. This CDR3 comprises 15 residues.

The sample holds a few counts of this clonotype. The genes are TRBV15 and TRBJ2-7; the D gene is possibly TRBD1 (6 bases). Between the trimmed V and J ends, which lost 3 bases and 5 bases, there was a span of 11 bases. The CDR3 is 13 residues long. Germline lookup yields CDR1 LNHNV and CDR2 YYDKDF (reference sequence). The chain's CDR3 is CATSRTGSNEQYF. The CDR3 DNA reads as TGTGCCACCAGCAGGACAGGTAGTAACGAGCAGTACTTC. Together with reference TRBV15 and TRBJ2-7, the CDR3 gives the full variable domain: DAMVIQNPRYQVTQFGKPVTLSCSQTLNHNVMYWYQQKSSQAPKLLFHYYDKDFNNEADTPDNFQSRRPNTSFCFLDIRSPGLGDTAMYLCATSRTGSNEQYFGPGTRLTVT.

The V call is TRBV6-5, the J call TRBJ1-5, with D uncertain. Germline loops: CDR1 MNHEY, CDR2 SVGAGI. The V gene lost 6 bases and the J gene lost 7 bases, with 10 bases spanning the gap. The CDR3 loop spans 12 amino acids. CDR3 sequence (DNA): TGTGCCAGCAGGACCGGAGGCCAGCCCCAGCATTTT. Translated: CASRTGGQPQHF.

V usage is TRBV19 and J usage is TRBJ1-4; TRBD1 aligns across 7 bases. V lost 7 bases, J lost 8 bases, and 10 bases stayed unmatched. CDR3 length: 14 residues. Per germline, CDR1 LNHDA and CDR2 SQIVND (reference sequence). CDR3 protein: CASTHRDRNEKLFF. In DNA, the CDR3 is TGTGCCAGTACCCACCGGGACAGAAACGAAAAACTGTTTTTT.

In this sample, this clonotype turned up a few times. This chain joins TRBV5-4 and TRBJ2-7, with 7 bases aligning to TRBD1. This CDR3 has 14 amino acids. Trimming removed 4 bases from V and 2 bases from J; junction bases left unmatched: 6. Per germline, CDR1 SGHNT and CDR2 YYREEE (reference sequence). CDR3 amino acids: CASSRNRGTYEQYF. CDR3 coding DNA: TGTGCCAGCAGCCGGAACAGGGGCACCTACGAGCAGTACTTC.

The chain uses TRBV20-1 and TRBJ2-1; TRBD1 or TRBD2 may be the D gene (5 bases each). V was cut by 1 base and J by 5 bases, with 12 bases left in between. This CDR3 spans 14 amino acids. The germline V gene has CDR1 DFQATT and CDR2 SNEGSKA (reference sequence). This CDR3 reads CSARGDHHHNEQFF. As DNA, the CDR3 is TGCAGTGCTAGAGGGGACCACCACCACAATGAGCAGTTCTTC.

This clonotype was observed a few times. The chain couples TRBV20-1 to TRBJ1-2; D is uncertain. The CDR3 contains 13 residues. Germline V gene data show CDR1 as DFQATT and CDR2 as SNEGSKA (reference sequence). V gave up 2 bases and J gave up 5 bases, with 12 bases separating them. CDR3 region: CSARRTLNYGYTF. DNA of the CDR3: TGCAGTGCTAGAAGGACTCTAAATTATGGCTACACCTTC.

The chain carries TRBV4-2 and TRBJ2-3; tentatively, D is TRBD1 or TRBD2 (5 bases each). V was clipped by 5 bases and J by 6 bases, with 15 bases between them. This CDR3 spans 14 amino acids. Germline V lookup: CDR1 LGHNA, CDR2 YNFKEQ. The CDR3 coding sequence is TGTGCCAGCAGCGAGGGACCCCGGGTTGATACGCAGTATTTT. Translation gives CASSEGPRVDTQYF.

The chain links TRBV7-9 to TRBJ2-7; 7 bases are a match to TRBD1. The V gene end was trimmed by 3 bases and the J gene end by 5 bases; junction bases not matched to a gene: 13. In germline, CDR1 is SEHNR, CDR2 FQNEAQ (reference sequence). This CDR3 has 16 residues. This CDR3 is CASSFSLLRGSDEQYF. The CDR3 nucleotides are TGTGCCAGCAGCTTTAGCTTGCTCAGGGGGTCCGACGAGCAGTACTTC. Variable domain in full (rest from reference TRBV7-9 and TRBJ2-7): DTGVSQNPRHKITKRGQNVTFRCDPISEHNRLYWYRQTLGQGPEFLTYFQNEAQLEKSRLLSDRFSAERPKGSFSTLEIQRTEQGDSAMYLCASSFSLLRGSDEQYFGPGTRLTVT.

V and J are TRBV6-6 and TRBJ2-7, with D uncertain. Looked up from germline, CDR1 is MNHNY and CDR2 is SVGAGI (reference sequence). The CDR3 spans 12 residues. V was pared by 6 bases and J by 6 bases, with 12 bases between. CDR3 sequence reads: CASSAQSSEQYF. CDR3 sequence (DNA): TGTGCCAGCAGCGCCCAATCAAGCGAGCAGTACTTC.

The rearrangement links TRBV5-5 to TRBJ2-1; 11 positions match TRBD2. The CDR3 has 15 amino acids. Per germline, CDR1 SGHKS and CDR2 YYEKEE (reference sequence). J was trimmed by 7 bases and V by 3 bases; bases with no gene match: 6. The CDR3: CASSSRLAGSNEQFF. CDR3 bases: TGTGCCAGCAGCTCTAGACTAGCGGGATCGAATGAGCAGTTCTTC.

This clonotype occurred many times. The V and J genes are TRBV7-2 and TRBJ2-7; maybe TRBD2 (5 bases). Germline-derived CDR1 and CDR2 are SGHTA and FQGNSA. Trimming removed 9 bases at V and 0 bases at J, with 9 bases between. The CDR3 is 12 amino acids. The CDR3 loop is CARRASSYEQYF. The DNA of the CDR3 is TGTGCCAGGAGGGCCAGCTCCTACGAGCAGTACTTC.

Many counts were recorded for this clonotype. The genes are TRBV9 and TRBJ2-2, with 12 bases lining up with TRBD2. CDR1 SGDLS and CDR2 YYNGEE come from the germline V gene. The CDR3 length is 17 residues. V gave up 5 bases and J gave up 0 bases; unmatched junction bases: 5. In DNA form, the CDR3 reads TGTGCCAGCAGTAGGACTAGCGGGGTCCCGAACACCGGGGAGCTGTTTTTT. Translation gives CASSRTSGVPNTGELFF.

This clonotype appeared a few times. V and J are TRBV7-9 and TRBJ2-4; D not resolved. CDR1 and CDR2 (germline): SEHNR, FQNEAQ (reference sequence). The length of the CDR3 is 13 residues. V dropped 5 bases and J dropped 8 bases, with 13 bases sitting between them. CDR3 DNA sequence: TGTGCCAGCAGCCCCCTGTCCCGAGACATTCAGTACTTC. This encodes CASSPLSRDIQYF.

The chain has TRBV7-8 and TRBJ2-3; 8 nucleotides agree with TRBD2. The CDR3 is made up of 17 amino acids. V lost 5 bases, J lost 0 bases, and 10 bases stayed unmatched. Germline-derived CDR1 and CDR2 are SGHVS and FQNEAQ. CDR3 protein: CASSGAGTRLSTDTQYF. CDR3 bases: TGTGCCAGCAGCGGAGCCGGGACTAGGCTAAGCACAGATACGCAGTATTTT.

This clonotype occurred many times. The rearrangement links TRBV4-2 to TRBJ2-2; D uncertain. The CDR3 consists of 14 residues. CDR1 and CDR2 (germline): LGHNA, YNFKEQ. V was clipped by 3 bases and J by 1 base, with 6 bases between them. CDR3 bases: TGTGCCAGCAGCCAGGTTTTGAACACCGGGGAGCTGTTTTTT. This gives the protein CASSQVLNTGELFF.

On this clonotype itself: Its ends do not fully match the called genes, so a read error is possible. This chain uses TRBV4-2 with TRBJ2-1; 11 nucleotides match TRBD2. Germline V gene data show CDR1 as LGHNA and CDR2 as YNFKEQ. The CDR3 contains 19 residues. The CDR3 coding sequence is TGTGCCAGCAGGCAAGTGGCTCTAGCGGGAGGAGGTTTAAAGAATGAGCAGTTCTTC. Its translation is CASRQVALAGGGLKNEQFF.

This CDR3 is CASSQDIQSFSGANVLTF. The DNA of the CDR3 is TGTGCCAGCAGCCAAGATATCCAGTCTTTCTCTGGGGCCAACGTCCTGACTTTC. This chain uses TRBV3-1 with TRBJ2-6; D remains unclear. The germline V gene has CDR1 LGHDT and CDR2 YNNKEL (reference sequence). The CDR3 extends over 18 amino acids. Trimming took off 0 bases at V and 0 bases at J, with 12 bases between the two ends.

The V gene is TRBV6-1, the J gene TRBJ2-7; 9 positions match TRBD1. V lost 6 bases and J lost 1; bases outside the gene matches: 7. CDR3 size: 15 residues. The V gene's germline CDR1 is MNHNS and CDR2 SASEGT. CDR3 loop: CASRTTGGPSYEQYF. The CDR3 DNA reads TGTGCCAGCAGGACAACAGGGGGCCCGTCCTACGAGCAGTACTTC.

This clonotype was observed a few times. J is TRBJ1-4 and V is TRBV29-1; D might be TRBD1 (5 bases). V shed 0 bases and J shed 5 bases, with 10 bases lying between them. CDR1 and CDR2 (germline): SQVTM, ANQGSEA. This CDR3 comprises 14 residues. CDR3 loop: CSVEDSGTNEKLFF. The DNA for the CDR3 is TGCAGCGTTGAAGACTCCGGGACGAATGAAAAACTGTTTTTT.

The rearrangement links TRBV7-9 to TRBJ2-3; D is uncertain. CDR3 length: 14 amino acids. Deletions cut 1 base from V and 1 base from J, with 6 bases between. Germline V gene lookup returns CDR1 SEHNR and CDR2 FQNEAQ (reference sequence). CDR3 sequence (DNA): TGTGCCAGCAGCTTAGTGACGGGCACAGATACGCAGTATTTT. The encoded protein is CASSLVTGTDTQYF.